This is a list of T cell receptor beta chains from one sample in a study of cytomegalovirus exposure and HLA in healthy donors. Measured with immunoSEQ multiplex PCR; TCRdb has only the in-frame clones, and not every one. Seen here are roughly 100,000 clones, about 80% observed once, and the top ten hold roughly 4.8%. What was sequenced was PBMCs. All receptors come from a man aged 30 to 45 in good health and CMV-seropositive. CDR3s include the opening cysteine and the closing phenylalanine or tryptophan. D genes are given only for firm matches. For some rows the clone size is stated as once, few or many, or as a class when expanded; others skip it.

size: NA
length: 13
V: TRBV6-4
J: TRBJ2-3
D: NA
DNA: TGTGCCAGCAGTACGGACTTCACAGATACGCAGTATTTT
CDR3: CASSTDFTDTQYF

size: once
length: 14
V: TRBV5-8
J: TRBJ1-2
D: TRBD1
DNA: TGTGCCAGCAGCTCACAACAGGGGGCGAGAGGCTACACCTTC
CDR3: CASSSQQGARGYTF

size: few
length: 13
V: TRBV6-1
J: TRBJ1-2
D: NA
DNA: TGTGCCAGCAGTGACGAGGGCTTCTTTGGCTACACCTTC
CDR3: CASSDEGFFGYTF

size: NA
length: 12
V: TRBV7-9
J: TRBJ2-5
D: NA
DNA: TGTGCCAGCAGCTTAGCCATTGAGACCCAGTACTTC
CDR3: CASSLAIETQYF

size: NA
length: 12
V: TRBV6-5
J: TRBJ1-2
D: NA
DNA: TGTGCCAGCAGACAGGACGTCTATGGCTACACCTTC
CDR3: CASRQDVYGYTF

size: NA
length: 15
V: TRBV6-5
J: TRBJ1-2
D: TRBD1
DNA: TGTGCCAGCAGTTACTCGGGACAGCGAGGCGTGGGCTACACCTTC
CDR3: CASSYSGQRGVGYTF

size: NA
length: 11
V: TRBV7-9
J: TRBJ1-1
D: NA
DNA: TGTGCCAGCAGACCCCCCGAAGCAGCTTTCTTT
CDR3: CASRPPEAAFF

size: NA
length: 14
V: TRBV19
J: TRBJ1-1
D: NA
DNA: TGTGCCAGTAGCTATGGGACACACACCACTGAAGCTTTCTTT
CDR3: CASSYGTHTTEAFF

size: NA
length: 13
V: TRBV30
J: TRBJ1-6
D: NA
DNA: TGTGCCTGGACTAAAGGGGCCTATTCACCCCTCCACTTT
CDR3: CAWTKGAYSPLHF

size: few
length: 14
V: TRBV9
J: TRBJ1-3
D: NA
DNA: TGTGCCAGCAGCTTGGGAGATCCTGGAAACACCATATATTTT
CDR3: CASSLGDPGNTIYF

size: NA
length: 14
V: TRBV5-6
J: TRBJ1-1
D: NA
DNA: TGTGCCAGTCACGAACTAAGTATGAACACTGAAGCTTTCTTT
CDR3: CASHELSMNTEAFF

size: few
length: 11
V: TRBV20-1
J: TRBJ1-1
D: NA
DNA: TGCAGTGGGGCCTCCAACACTGAAGCTTTCTTT
CDR3: CSGASNTEAFF

size: NA
length: 15
V: TRBV18
J: TRBJ1-1
D: TRBD1
DNA: TGTGCCAGCTCACCCACAGGGGGGGATCGCACTGAAGCTTTCTTT
CDR3: CASSPTGGDRTEAFF

size: NA
length: 10
V: TRBV19
J: TRBJ1-1
D: NA
DNA: TGTGGGGCCGGGATAGGTGAAGCTTTCTTT
CDR3: CGAGIGEAFF

size: NA
length: 14
V: TRBV7-8
J: TRBJ2-7
D: NA
DNA: TGTGCCAGCAGCTTAGAGGCAGGAAACTACGAGCAGTACTTC
CDR3: CASSLEAGNYEQYF

size: once
length: 16
V: TRBV7-2
J: TRBJ2-7
D: TRBD2
DNA: TGTGCCAGCAGCACACGACAGACGGGGAGGGACTACGAGCAGTACTTC
CDR3: CASSTRQTGRDYEQYF

size: NA
length: 15
V: TRBV6-5
J: TRBJ1-6
D: NA
DNA: TGTGCCAGCAGTTACTCGGGGCAGCCTAATTCACCCCTCCACTTT
CDR3: CASSYSGQPNSPLHF

size: NA
length: 15
V: TRBV6-5
J: TRBJ1-6
D: NA
DNA: TGTGCCAGCAGTACCAAACAGGGACCAAATTCACCCCTCCACTTT
CDR3: CASSTKQGPNSPLHF

size: NA
length: 14
V: TRBV6-5
J: TRBJ2-5
D: TRBD1
DNA: TGTGCCAGCATCCCCCCGGGACAGCCAGAGACCCAGTACTTC
CDR3: CASIPPGQPETQYF

size: NA
length: 18
V: TRBV25-1
J: TRBJ1-5
D: NA
DNA: TGTGCCAGCAGTGAATATGGGACACCTACGGGGAGCAATCAGCCCCAGCATTTT
CDR3: CASSEYGTPTGSNQPQHF

size: NA
length: 15
V: TRBV6-5
J: TRBJ2-7
D: NA
DNA: TGTGCCAGCAGTTACGCGCCGGGACTCGCCTACGAGCAGTACTTC
CDR3: CASSYAPGLAYEQYF

size: few
length: 13
V: TRBV2
J: TRBJ1-3
D: NA
DNA: TGTGCCAGCAGTAGACCGGGGGGAAACACCATATATTTT
CDR3: CASSRPGGNTIYF

size: NA
length: 17
V: TRBV9
J: TRBJ1-4
D: TRBD1
DNA: TGTGCCAGCAGCGTAGGTCCTATTGGGACAGAGGGAGAAAAACTGTTTTTT
CDR3: CASSVGPIGTEGEKLFF

size: NA
length: 16
V: TRBV27
J: TRBJ2-7
D: NA
DNA: TGTGCCAGCAGTTTACGGGGGGCGGCGGGGCTCTTCGAGCAGTACTTC
CDR3: CASSLRGAAGLFEQYF

size: NA
length: 16
V: TRBV9
J: TRBJ2-5
D: NA
DNA: TGTGCCAGCAGCGTATCCGGCCAGGCAGGGCAAGAGACCCAGTACTTC
CDR3: CASSVSGQAGQETQYF

size: NA
length: 15
V: TRBV6-5
J: TRBJ2-7
D: TRBD1
DNA: TGTGCCAGCAGTTACCCTAGACAGGGGGCGTACGAGCAGTACTTC
CDR3: CASSYPRQGAYEQYF

size: NA
length: 13
V: TRBV29-1
J: TRBJ1-1
D: TRBD1
DNA: TGCAGCGTTGTGGACAGGACAAACACTGAAGCTTTCTTT
CDR3: CSVVDRTNTEAFF

size: NA
length: 14
V: TRBV28
J: TRBJ1-1
D: TRBD1
DNA: TGTGCCAGCAATTTACAGGGGGATAGGACTGAAGCTTTCTTT
CDR3: CASNLQGDRTEAFF

size: NA
length: 13
V: TRBV18
J: TRBJ2-5
D: NA
DNA: TGTGCCAGCTCAAAGGGGTACAAGGAGACCCAGTACTTC
CDR3: CASSKGYKETQYF

size: NA
length: 17
V: TRBV27
J: TRBJ2-1
D: TRBD2
DNA: TGTGCCAGCAGTGTCGGACTAGCCGTAGGCTTTAACAATGAGCAGTTCTTC
CDR3: CASSVGLAVGFNNEQFF

size: NA
length: 15
V: TRBV4-3
J: TRBJ2-1
D: TRBD1
DNA: TGCGCCAGCGGGGATAGACAGGGGGCGTTTGGTGAGCAGTTCTTC
CDR3: CASGDRQGAFGEQFF

size: NA
length: 13
V: TRBV7-7
J: TRBJ2-3
D: NA
DNA: TGTGCTAGCAGCTTAGACATCACAGATACGCAGTATTTT
CDR3: CASSLDITDTQYF

size: NA
length: 13
V: TRBV5-4
J: TRBJ1-1
D: TRBD1
DNA: TGTGCCAGCAGCTTCCAGGGGGCCACTGAAGCTTTCTTT
CDR3: CASSFQGATEAFF

size: NA
length: 19
V: TRBV28
J: TRBJ1-1
D: NA
DNA: TGTGCCAGCAGTTTAGAGGGGGTTGTTATTCGAACTATGAACACTGAAGCTTTCTTT
CDR3: CASSLEGVVIRTMNTEAFF

size: NA
length: 16
V: TRBV9
J: TRBJ1-2
D: NA
DNA: TGTGCCAGCAGCTTGGAACAGGGTCCCCATAACTATGGCTACACCTTC
CDR3: CASSLEQGPHNYGYTF

size: few
length: 14
V: TRBV6-1
J: TRBJ2-3
D: TRBD2
DNA: TGTGCCACCAAAGCGGGAGGGCGGGTAGATACGCAGTATTTT
CDR3: CATKAGGRVDTQYF

size: NA
length: 15
V: TRBV19
J: TRBJ2-1
D: TRBD1
DNA: TGTGCCACGTCCCACAGGGGGAGCTCCTACAATGAGCAGTTCTTC
CDR3: CATSHRGSSYNEQFF

size: few
length: 14
V: TRBV6-4
J: TRBJ2-2
D: TRBD1
DNA: TGTGCCAGCAGTGAGGACAGGGACACCGGGGAGCTGTTTTTT
CDR3: CASSEDRDTGELFF

size: NA
length: 13
V: TRBV27
J: TRBJ2-7
D: TRBD2
DNA: TGTGCCAGCAGTCCGCTCCGGGGGGGAGAGCAGTACTTC
CDR3: CASSPLRGGEQYF

size: NA
length: 11
V: TRBV20-1
J: TRBJ2-3
D: NA
DNA: TGCAGTGCTAGACCCGAGATCCCACAGTATTTT
CDR3: CSARPEIPQYF

size: NA
length: 15
V: TRBV7-8
J: TRBJ2-1
D: TRBD1
DNA: TGTGCCAGCAGCAAGACAGGGAGCTCCTACAATGAGCAGTTCTTC
CDR3: CASSKTGSSYNEQFF

size: NA
length: 14
V: TRBV19
J: TRBJ2-7
D: TRBD2
DNA: TGTGCCAGTAGTCGACTAGCGGCGACCTACGAGCAGTACTTC
CDR3: CASSRLAATYEQYF

size: once
length: 13
V: TRBV6-1
J: TRBJ1-1
D: NA
DNA: TGTGCCAGCTCACTAAACAGGGCCACTGAAGCTTTCTTT
CDR3: CASSLNRATEAFF

size: NA
length: 13
V: TRBV6-1
J: TRBJ1-2
D: NA
DNA: TGTGCCAGCAGTGAGACGGCGGTCTATGGCTACACCTTC
CDR3: CASSETAVYGYTF

size: NA
length: 16
V: TRBV5-6
J: TRBJ2-2
D: TRBD2
DNA: TGTGCCAGCAGCTTGGACGGGAGGGCGAGAACCGGGGAGCTGTTTTTT
CDR3: CASSLDGRARTGELFF

size: NA
length: 13
V: TRBV2
J: TRBJ2-5
D: TRBD1
DNA: TGTGCCAGCACTGGACAGGGGAGGGAGACCCAGTACTTC
CDR3: CASTGQGRETQYF

size: once
length: 17
V: TRBV7-2
J: TRBJ2-2
D: NA
DNA: TGTGCCAGCAGCTTATCGATCAGCGGGTTCTTGACCGGGGAGCTGTTTTTT
CDR3: CASSLSISGFLTGELFF

size: NA
length: 16
V: TRBV5-8
J: TRBJ2-7
D: NA
DNA: TGTGCCAGCAGCTTCGGACAGCTCTCTACTTCCTACGAGCAGTACTTC
CDR3: CASSFGQLSTSYEQYF

size: few
length: 15
V: TRBV14
J: TRBJ2-7
D: NA
DNA: TGTGCCAGCAGCCAAGGGGCGGACTCGTTCGACGAGCAGTACTTC
CDR3: CASSQGADSFDEQYF

size: NA
length: 21
V: TRBV4-2
J: TRBJ2-7
D: TRBD2
DNA: TGTGCCAGCAGCCAAGTCATCTCAACAGGTCCTCTAGCGGGAGCGGGGATCGAGCAGTACTTC
CDR3: CASSQVISTGPLAGAGIEQYF

size: NA
length: 15
V: TRBV11-2
J: TRBJ2-1
D: TRBD2
DNA: TGTGCCAGCAGCCAGACTAGCGGGCTCTACAATGAGCAGTTCTTC
CDR3: CASSQTSGLYNEQFF

size: NA
length: 14
V: TRBV6-6
J: TRBJ1-4
D: TRBD1
DNA: TGTGCCAGCAGTCGACAGGGAGGAAATGAAAAACTGTTTTTT
CDR3: CASSRQGGNEKLFF

size: NA
length: 14
V: TRBV7-2
J: TRBJ2-1
D: NA
DNA: TGTGCCAGCAGCCGACAGCCCTCCTACAATGAGCAGTTCTTC
CDR3: CASSRQPSYNEQFF

size: few
length: 15
V: TRBV6-1
J: TRBJ1-5
D: NA
DNA: TGTGCCAGCAGTGAACCTTGGGGACTTAATCAGCCCCAGCATTTT
CDR3: CASSEPWGLNQPQHF

size: NA
length: 14
V: TRBV25-1
J: TRBJ2-5
D: NA
DNA: TGTGCCAGCAGTGAATCGGGGGTATGGGAGACCCAGTACTTC
CDR3: CASSESGVWETQYF

size: NA
length: 15
V: TRBV7-9
J: TRBJ2-5
D: TRBD1
DNA: TGTGCCAGCAGCCTACTGACAGGGCGCCAAGAGACCCAGTACTTC
CDR3: CASSLLTGRQETQYF